The 29 T cell receptor beta chains listed next were all sequenced from one sample in a study of OX40 agonist ivuxolimab in advanced cancers. The repertoire was sequenced with immunoSEQ multiplex PCR; TCRdb's copy has only in-frame clones and lacks some. This sample has about 72,000 clones, with 88% found just once. This sample comprised CD4+ or CD8+ T cells sorted from blood, obtained in a trial of the OX40 agonist ivuxolimab. The receptors shown here come from an adult with an advanced solid tumor such as melanoma, head and neck, liver or kidney cancer.

The genes are TRBV28 and TRBJ1-5; D gene uncertain. There are 15 residues in the CDR3. V was clipped by 3 bases and J by 7 bases, with 16 bases between them. Germline CDR1 is MDHEN and CDR2 is SYDVKM. Written as DNA, the CDR3 is TGTGCCAGCAGTTTGGAAATCGGACGGTGGCAGCCCCAGCATTTT. Translation: CASSLEIGRWQPQHF.

This clone was observed a handful of times. The chain joins TRBV11-3 to TRBJ2-7, with TRBD2 matching over 13 bases. After removal of 2 bases from V and 5 bases from J, the junction contained 12 bases not matched to a gene. The germline V gene has CDR1 SGHNT and CDR2 YENEEA. The CDR3 loop spans 18 amino acids. Here the CDR3 reads CASSLIGGLAGAGNEQYF. CDR3 DNA sequence: TGTGCCAGCAGCTTAATTGGCGGACTAGCGGGAGCAGGGAACGAGCAGTACTTC.

The chain couples TRBV10-3 to TRBJ1-4; D is ambiguous. CDR3 size: 14 residues. Deletions cut 10 bases from V and 8 bases from J, with 20 bases between. Germline CDR1 and CDR2: ENHRY and SYGVKD. The chain's CDR3 is CATRAPGDQEKLFF. CDR3 bases: TGTGCCACCCGAGCCCCCGGGGATCAGGAAAAACTGTTTTTT.

This clone has only one observation. This chain links TRBV14 with TRBJ1-1, with D possibly matching TRBD1 (5 bases). This CDR3 has 14 residues. The germline V gene encodes CDR1 SGHDN and CDR2 FVKESK. Trimming took 0 bases from V and 6 from J, leaving 11 bases between them. CDR3: CASSQEAGIAEAFF. The DNA for the CDR3 is TGTGCCAGCAGCCAAGAGGCAGGGATTGCTGAAGCTTTCTTT.

The CDR3 protein is CASAGEINQPQHF. Written as DNA, the CDR3 is TGTGCCAGCGCCGGAGAGATTAATCAGCCCCAGCATTTT. The chain links TRBV6-4 to TRBJ1-5; D remains ambiguous. V was clipped by 8 bases and J by 4 bases, with 12 bases between them. CDR1 is MRHNA, CDR2 SNTAGT, per germline. The CDR3 is made up of 13 amino acids.

The chain combines TRBV9 with TRBJ2-7; 8 nucleotides line up with TRBD2. Germline loops: CDR1 SGDLS, CDR2 YYNGEE. The junction had 7 bases not matched to a gene; V was cut back by 0 bases and J by 2 bases. The CDR3 length is 16 residues. The CDR3 region has the DNA TGTGCCAGCAGCGTAGGGCTAGCGGGTTCCCCCTACGAGCAGTACTTC. This gives the protein CASSVGLAGSPYEQYF. The complete variable domain, with remaining parts taken from reference TRBV9 and TRBJ2-7, reads DSGVTQTPKHLITATGQRVTLRCSPRSGDLSVYWYQQSLDQGLQFLIQYYNGEERAKGNILERFSAQQFPDLHSELNLSSLELGDSALYFCASSVGLAGSPYEQYFGPGTRLTVT.

The chain recombines TRBV7-8 with TRBJ2-7; D might be TRBD2 (6 bases). The CDR3 totals 13 residues. V gave up 10 bases and J gave up 2 bases, with 15 bases separating them. Germline CDR1 and CDR2: SGHVS and FQNEAQ. CDR3 bases: TGTGCCATATCCCGGGCGGGGACCTACGAGCAGTACTTC. Its translation is CAISRAGTYEQYF.

There are a few counts of this clone. This rearrangement joins TRBV6-6 to TRBJ2-7, with a possible D match to TRBD1 (6 bases). The germline V gene has CDR1 MNHNY and CDR2 SVGAGI (reference sequence). The V end lost 6 bases, the J end lost 3 bases, and 9 bases lay between the germline ends. This CDR3 comprises 12 residues. The CDR3 DNA sequence: TGTGCCAGCAGCCGGACAGTCTACGAGCAGTACTTC. Translation gives CASSRTVYEQYF.

The chain has TRBV27 and TRBJ1-5; tentative D call: TRBD1 (5 bases). CDR3 length: 15 residues. Deletions cut 2 bases from V and 7 bases from J, with 15 bases between. Per germline, CDR1 MNHEY and CDR2 SMNVEV (reference sequence). For the CDR3, the DNA is TGTGCCAGCAGTTTACTGAGGCAGGGAGTGCAGCCCCAGCATTTT. Translating it yields CASSLLRQGVQPQHF.

The chain has TRBV6-1 and TRBJ1-2; no clear D gene. With 3 bases removed from V and 4 bases from J, the gap between germline ends came to 15 bases. Germline CDR1 MNHNS, CDR2 SASEGT. This CDR3 is 15 amino acids long. The CDR3 loop reads CASSDLAILLYGYTF. As DNA, the CDR3 is TGTGCCAGCAGTGATTTAGCCATACTCCTCTATGGCTACACCTTC.

The chain is built from TRBV5-1 and TRBJ2-2; TRBD2 agrees at 13 bases. V lost 3 bases, J lost 5 bases, and 1 base stayed unmatched. The germline V gene has CDR1 SGHRS and CDR2 YFSETQ. CDR3 length: 15 residues. The CDR3 sequence is CASSWTSGGTGELFF. The CDR3 DNA reads as TGCGCCAGCAGCTGGACTAGCGGGGGAACCGGGGAGCTGTTTTTT.

In its sample, this clone was seen a few times. The chain uses TRBV28 and TRBJ2-7; 9 bases fit TRBD2. V lost 2 bases, J lost 2 bases, and 7 bases stayed unmatched. This CDR3 is 16 amino acids long. Per the germline V gene, CDR1 is MDHEN and CDR2 is SYDVKM. CDR3 amino acids: CASSLRGSGRPYEQYF. As DNA, the CDR3 is TGTGCCAGCAGTTTAAGGGGCAGCGGGAGGCCCTACGAGCAGTACTTC. The full variable domain, rest sourced from reference TRBV28 and TRBJ2-7, is DVKVTQSSRYLVKRTGEKVFLECVQDMDHENMFWYRQDPGLGLRLIYFSYDVKMKEKGDIPEGYSVSREKKERFSLILESASTNQTSMYLCASSLRGSGRPYEQYFGPGTRLTVT.

The V call is TRBV15, the J call TRBJ2-7; D is perhaps TRBD2 (6 bases). Germline CDR1 LNHNV, CDR2 YYDKDF (reference sequence). Deletions cut 1 base from V and 9 bases from J, with 25 bases between. The CDR3 is made up of 17 amino acids. The CDR3 nucleotides read TGTGCCACCAGCAGAGGGTCTTTGGGCCTTCAGGGACTTCGGCAGTACTTC. This encodes CATSRGSLGLQGLRQYF.

The rearrangement links TRBV19 to TRBJ1-1, with D perhaps TRBD1 (6 bases). CDR3 length: 13 residues. V was clipped by 5 bases and J by 1 base, with 8 bases between them. The germline V gene has CDR1 LNHDA and CDR2 SQIVND (reference sequence). The CDR3 loop reads CASSEQGNTEAFF. The CDR3 DNA follows: TGTGCCAGTAGTGAACAGGGGAACACTGAAGCTTTCTTT.

This chain uses TRBV2 with TRBJ2-1, with no clear D. In germline, CDR1 is SNHLY, CDR2 FYNNEI. The CDR3 spans 13 residues. The V and J ends lost 4 bases and 6 bases respectively, with 10 bases between them. The CDR3 loop reads CASSVQAINEQFF. The CDR3 coding sequence is TGTGCCAGCAGTGTTCAGGCCATCAATGAGCAGTTCTTC.

The chain combines TRBV11-3 with TRBJ2-5, with TRBD2 as a possible D gene (5 bases). CDR3 length equals 14 residues. The V and J ends lost 7 bases and 0 bases respectively, with 12 bases between them. From germline, CDR1 is SGHNT and CDR2 YENEEA. This chain's CDR3 is CASTPEAYQETQYF. The DNA for the CDR3 is TGTGCCAGCACCCCGGAGGCGTACCAAGAGACCCAGTACTTC. The full variable domain, completed using reference TRBV11-3 and TRBJ2-5, is EAGVVQSPRYKIIEKKQPVAFWCNPISGHNTLYWYLQNLGQGPELLIRYENEEAVDDSQLPKDRFSAERLKGVDSTLKIQPAELGDSAVYLCASTPEAYQETQYFGPGTRLLVL.

V usage is TRBV7-8 and J usage is TRBJ1-2; D remains unclear. V dropped 1 base and J dropped 7 bases, with 10 bases sitting between them. The CDR3 extends over 13 amino acids. Germline lookup yields CDR1 SGHVS and CDR2 FQNEAQ. CDR3 protein: CASSLGPDVGYTF. The CDR3, as DNA: TGTGCCAGCAGCTTAGGGCCAGATGTTGGCTACACCTTC.

This clone was seen only once. This rearrangement joins TRBV29-1 to TRBJ1-4; a weak D match, TRBD1 (6 bases). This CDR3 is built from 13 residues. V lost 6 bases to trimming and J lost 8 bases, with 16 bases between them. The germline V gene encodes CDR1 SQVTM and CDR2 ANQGSEA. The DNA of the CDR3 is TGCAGCGTGGATTCACAGGGAGGCGAAAAACTGTTTTTT. Residues: CSVDSQGGEKLFF.

The chain couples TRBV7-9 to TRBJ2-2; TRBD2 might be the D (5 bases). V was shortened by 0 bases and J by 7 bases, with 9 bases between the two germline ends. In germline, CDR1 is SEHNR, CDR2 FQNEAQ (reference sequence). The CDR3 runs 14 residues. CDR3 sequence: CASSLAGAVGELFF. CDR3 bases: TGTGCCAGCAGCTTAGCGGGAGCCGTCGGGGAGCTGTTTTTT.

V is TRBV28 and J is TRBJ2-7, with TRBD1 identical over 8 bases. With 5 bases clipped from V and 7 bases from J, the junction kept 13 bases outside the gene matches. CDR1 is MDHEN and CDR2 is SYDVKM in the germline V gene. This CDR3 is 15 amino acids long. CDR3: CASSPGQGPWGEQYF. The CDR3 DNA reads TGTGCCAGCAGTCCAGGACAGGGCCCTTGGGGGGAGCAGTACTTC. The whole variable domain, filled in from reference TRBV28 and TRBJ2-7, reads DVKVTQSSRYLVKRTGEKVFLECVQDMDHENMFWYRQDPGLGLRLIYFSYDVKMKEKGDIPEGYSVSREKKERFSLILESASTNQTSMYLCASSPGQGPWGEQYFGPGTRLTVT.

This chain connects TRBV11-3 to TRBJ1-2; D is undetermined. The CDR3 length is 15 residues. Trimming removed 3 bases from V and 4 bases from J, with 15 bases in between. Germline loops: CDR1 SGHNT, CDR2 YENEEA. In DNA form, the CDR3 reads TGTGCCAGCAGCTTCATGACCGTTTCGGGCTATGGCTACACCTTC. Its translation is CASSFMTVSGYGYTF.

V is TRBV27 and J is TRBJ2-7; TRBD2 aligns across 12 bases. CDR1 and CDR2 from the germline V gene are MNHEY and SMNVEV (reference sequence). The CDR3 is 17 residues long. V shed 5 bases and J 0 bases; nucleotides not matched to a gene: 8. As DNA, the CDR3 is TGTGCCAGCAGTCCCCTCCTAGCGGGGGGGAGCTCCTACGAGCAGTACTTC. It encodes CASSPLLAGGSSYEQYF.

This clone was counted between two and nine times. This rearrangement joins TRBV5-5 to TRBJ1-3, with 9 bases lining up with TRBD1. CDR1 SGHKS and CDR2 YYEKEE come from the germline V gene (reference sequence). This CDR3 has 19 residues. V was pared by 4 bases and J by 0 bases, with 14 bases of the junction left unmatched. The CDR3 sequence is CASSLPSWDRALSGNTIYF. DNA for the CDR3: TGTGCCAGCAGCCTCCCTAGCTGGGACAGGGCCCTCTCTGGAAACACCATATATTTT.

The V gene is TRBV2, the J gene TRBJ1-6; 8 bases line up with TRBD1. Germline V lookup: CDR1 SNHLY, CDR2 FYNNEI. The V segment lost 4 bases and the J segment 9 bases; nucleotides outside the gene matches: 2. The CDR3 totals 13 residues. The CDR3 DNA sequence: TGTGCCAGCAGTGCAGGGGGCGGTTCACCCCTCCACTTT. It is translated as CASSAGGGSPLHF.

The chain combines TRBV4-2 with TRBJ1-1, with unresolved D. CDR1 is LGHNA and CDR2 is YNFKEQ in the germline V gene. The CDR3 runs to 12 residues. This CDR3 reads CVPGNRGGEAFF. CDR3 bases: TGTGTCCCGGGTAACCGGGGAGGTGAAGCTTTCTTT.

This clone has only one observation. The chain recombines TRBV7-8 with TRBJ2-2; possible D gene TRBD1, 6 bases. CDR1 and CDR2 (germline): SGHVS, FQNEAQ. V was trimmed by 2 bases and J by 4 bases, leaving 20 bases between them. The CDR3 sequence is 18 residues long. The CDR3 bases are TGTGCCAGCAGCTTATCCATTGGCCCCCGGACAGCCACCGGGGAGCTGTTTTTT. It encodes CASSLSIGPRTATGELFF.

The rearrangement uses TRBV11-3 and TRBJ1-1; maybe TRBD1 (5 bases). Trimming shortened V by 5 bases and J by 5 bases, and 15 bases separated the two germline ends. The CDR3 consists of 14 residues. Per the germline V gene, CDR1 is SGHNT and CDR2 is YENEEA. CDR3 in amino acids: CASSPEVGGTEAFF. In nucleotides, the CDR3 is TGTGCCAGCAGCCCAGAGGTCGGGGGGACTGAAGCTTTCTTT.

V gene TRBV2 combines with J gene TRBJ1-6; no clear D gene. CDR3 length: 12 residues. Germline V gene lookup returns CDR1 SNHLY and CDR2 FYNNEI. V was shortened by 7 bases and J by 7 bases, with 8 bases between the two germline ends. The CDR3 sequence is CASTRQNSPLHF. The CDR3 DNA sequence: TGTGCCAGCACCCGACAAAATTCACCCCTCCACTTT.

The chain has TRBV2 and TRBJ2-1; no reliable D call. The CDR3 totals 14 residues. Germline lookup yields CDR1 SNHLY and CDR2 FYNNEI. V was trimmed by 8 bases and J by 4 bases, leaving 15 bases between them. CDR3 sequence: CASSRQTAYNEQFF. The CDR3 nucleotides are TGTGCCAGCTCGAGGCAAACGGCTTACAATGAGCAGTTCTTC. The entire variable domain, with the rest obtained from reference TRBV2 and TRBJ2-1, is as follows: EPEVTQTPSHQVTQMGQEVILRCVPISNHLYFYWYRQILGQKVEFLVSFYNNEISEKSEIFDDQFSVERPDGSNFTLKIRSTKLEDSAMYFCASSRQTAYNEQFFGPGTRLTVL.